The sequence of this T cell receptor (beta chain) was determined in a study of T cells expressing NK-cell markers. Study in general: Repertoire data for TCR beta were derived from sorted T cells (CD3+CD56+NKG2C+, CD3+CD56+NKG2C- and CD3+CD56-NKG2C+).

After re-calling the 5' RACE reads, TCRdb lists one entry per CDR3 protein, DNA absent. This repertoire includes approximately 150,000 distinct CDR3 sequences. Germline CDR1 SGHDT, CDR2 YYEEEE. The CDR3 sequence is 14 residues long. The genes are TRBV5-6 and TRBJ2-2; TCRdb selects TRBD1, and the lack of DNA leaves this call unchecked. This clonotype was obtained from a man in his late teens or twenties in good health. The sequencing sample was made of blood T cells: a sorted CD56 or NKG2C T cell subset, CD4+ or CD8+ T cells, or bulk PBMC T cells (not recorded which). CDR3 amino acids: CASSPYRGPGELFF.